Here is one TCR beta chain with its context. V shed 6 bases and J 1 base; nucleotides not matched to a gene: 2. Looked up from germline, CDR1 is SQVTM and CDR2 is ANQGSEA. The CDR3 sequence is 12 residues long. This sample stems from a study of blood T cell repertoires in COVID-19. The protocol was immunoSEQ multiplex PCR, while the TCRdb copy is restricted to in-frame clones and leaves out a portion. This sample yields around 19,000 clones, of which about 89% are seen a single time; roughly 7.7% belongs to the top ten. This TCR came from a woman aged 60 to 75 with active COVID-19. Sequencing was carried out using peripheral blood. This rearrangement joins TRBV29-1 to TRBJ1-1, with 7 bases lining up with TRBD1. CDR3 in amino acids: CSVRTGNTEAFF. DNA for the CDR3: TGCAGCGTAAGGACAGGGAACACTGAAGCTTTCTTT.